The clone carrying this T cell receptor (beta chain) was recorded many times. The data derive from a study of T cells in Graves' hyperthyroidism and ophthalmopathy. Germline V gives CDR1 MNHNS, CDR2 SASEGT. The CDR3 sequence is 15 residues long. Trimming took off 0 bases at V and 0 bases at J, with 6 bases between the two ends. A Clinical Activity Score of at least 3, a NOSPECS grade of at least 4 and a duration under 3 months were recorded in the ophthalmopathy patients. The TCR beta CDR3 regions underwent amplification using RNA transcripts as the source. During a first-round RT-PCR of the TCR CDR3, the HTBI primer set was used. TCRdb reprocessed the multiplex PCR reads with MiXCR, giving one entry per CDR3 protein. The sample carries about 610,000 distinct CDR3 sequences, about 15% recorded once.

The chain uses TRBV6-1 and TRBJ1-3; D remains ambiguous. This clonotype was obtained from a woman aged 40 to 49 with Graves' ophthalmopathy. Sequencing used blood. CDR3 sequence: CASSEASTSGNTIYF. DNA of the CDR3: TGTGCCAGCAGTGAAGCTTCAACCTCTGGAAACACCATATATTTT.